These 2 T cell receptor beta chains originate from one sample sequenced in a study of response to subunit inactivated influenza vaccine. TCRdb used MiXCR to reprocess the RT-PCR reads, holding one entry per CDR3 protein. The table includes 500,000 or so distinct CDR3 sequences, 15% to 20% detected once. This specimen was CD4+ T cells sorted from PBMCs, taken less than 25 months after vaccination. Receptor source: a man aged 45 to 70 who received an inactivated influenza vaccine.

This clonotype has more than one count but fewer than ten. V gene TRBV20-1 combines with J gene TRBJ2-5, with D possibly being TRBD1 (5 bases). Germline assignment: CDR1 DFQATT and CDR2 SNEGSKA (reference sequence). The CDR3 loop spans 15 amino acids. V dropped 4 bases and J dropped 1 base, with 16 bases sitting between them. CDR3 in amino acids: CSATPKAGRQETQYF. The CDR3 DNA reads as TGCAGTGCTACCCCTAAAGCAGGGCGCCAAGAGACCCAGTACTTC.

This clonotype was counted only a few times. A read error may account for a junction end that differs from germline. CDR3 in amino acids: CASSFGGGRSTGAFF. CDR3 bases: TGTGCCAGCAGTTTCGGCGGGGGGCGATCGACTGGAGCTTTCTTT. The V and J genes are TRBV12-3 or TRBV12-4 and TRBJ1-1, with D tentatively TRBD1 (6 bases). The CDR3 has 15 amino acids.